Below, 5 T cell receptor beta chains from the same sample are listed, as sequenced in a study of shared clonotypes between healthy human individuals. TCRdb's table, derived via immunoSEQ multiplex PCR, lists solely in-frame clones and lacks some. The sample includes about 110,000 clones, about 70% of them seen just once. Sequenced: memory CD8+ T cells sorted from blood. The subset was: CD45RO+ cells pooled with CCR7-negative TemRA cells. Receptors were obtained from a woman in her thirties in good health.

The J gene is TRBJ1-4, the V gene TRBV5-1, with TRBD1 as a possible D gene (6 bases). The CDR3 loop spans 15 amino acids. Looked up from germline, CDR1 is SGHRS and CDR2 is YFSETQ. V was shortened by 6 bases and J by 8 bases, with 20 bases between the two germline ends. CDR3 coding DNA: TGCGCCAGCACCCCGTCGGGGGGGCGAGGAGAAAAACTGTTTTTT. Protein sequence: CASTPSGGRGEKLFF.

The V and J genes are TRBV25-1 and TRBJ2-5; possibly TRBD1 for D (7 bases). The tail of the sequence fits TRBJ2-7 better, so the J call may be wrong. CDR3 length equals 14 residues. Germline loops: CDR1 MGHDK, CDR2 SYGVNS. The CDR3 DNA follows: TGTGCCAGCAGCTCTTCAGGGGGGAACTACGAGCAGTACTTC. Its translation: CASSSSGGNYEQYF.

V usage is TRBV4-1 and J usage is TRBJ1-2; 9 bases agree with TRBD1. J gave up 4 bases and V 5 bases, and 8 bases lay outside the gene matches. This CDR3 region has 15 residues. Germline V gives CDR1 MGHRA, CDR2 YSYEKL. As DNA, the CDR3 is TGCGCCAGCAGCAACCGGCGGGACAGGGCCTATGGCTACACCTTC. It encodes CASSNRRDRAYGYTF.

The chain recombines TRBV4-1 with TRBJ2-5; 8 positions agree with TRBD2. V lost 4 bases, J lost 7 bases, and 11 bases stayed unmatched. Germline CDR1 MGHRA, CDR2 YSYEKL. This CDR3 spans 15 amino acids. Written as DNA, the CDR3 is TGCGCCAGCAGCCCTGACCGGACTAGCTATGGGACCCAGTACTTC. Residues: CASSPDRTSYGTQYF.

This clone was detected only a few times. This chain connects TRBV9 to TRBJ2-2; 9 bases align to TRBD1. CDR1 and CDR2 from the germline V gene are SGDLS and YYNGEE. J lost 3 bases, V lost 6 bases, and 6 bases had no gene match. The CDR3 sequence is 15 residues long. The CDR3 DNA sequence: TGTGCCAGCAACCCCCGGACAGGGGACACCGGGGAGCTGTTTTTT. Protein sequence: CASNPRTGDTGELFF.